This T cell receptor beta chain appears in the sequencing data of a study of beta chain features in type 1 diabetes. For the study at large: Age, gender, cell numbers and subset yield matched between patients and controls.

CDR1 and CDR2 (germline): ENHRY, SYGVKD. The CDR3 loop spans 12 amino acids. Between the trimmed V and J ends, which lost 6 bases and 6 bases, there was a span of 12 bases. Expressed TCRB transcripts were sequenced, since all the RNA that had been isolated was reverse transcribed. Only in-frame clones appear in the TCRdb table, and some are missing; sequencing was by immunoSEQ multiplex PCR. The table has some 700,000 clones, around an eighth seen once. Points on this clone: The antigen remains undetermined.

Regarding the study as a whole: Researchers report that Type 1 diabetes patients had moderately but significantly shorter TCRB CDR3s across all four CD4+ subsets. Naive, central memory and Treg TCRB repertoires appeared more alike in patients than in healthy donors.

This TCR derives from a man aged 18 to 35 with type 1 diabetes. V usage is TRBV10-3 and J usage is TRBJ2-7; possible D gene TRBD2, 6 bases. Material: naive CD4+ T cells from blood. CDR3: CAIRGTGSEQYF. CDR3 coding DNA: TGTGCCATCAGGGGGACTGGCAGCGAGCAGTACTTC.